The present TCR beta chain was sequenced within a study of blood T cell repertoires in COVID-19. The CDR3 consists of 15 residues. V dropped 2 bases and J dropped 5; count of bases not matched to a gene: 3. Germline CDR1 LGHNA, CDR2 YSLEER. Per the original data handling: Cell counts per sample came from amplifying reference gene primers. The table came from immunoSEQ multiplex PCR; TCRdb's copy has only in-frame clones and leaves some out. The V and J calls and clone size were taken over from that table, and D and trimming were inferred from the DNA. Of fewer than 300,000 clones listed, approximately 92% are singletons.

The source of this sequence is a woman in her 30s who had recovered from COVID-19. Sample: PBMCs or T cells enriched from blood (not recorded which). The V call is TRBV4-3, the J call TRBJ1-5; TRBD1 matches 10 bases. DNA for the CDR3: TGCGCCAGCAGCCAATGGACAGGGGGGGATCAGCCCCAGCATTTT. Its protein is CASSQWTGGDQPQHF.